This T cell receptor (beta chain) was sequenced in a study of blood T cell repertoires in COVID-19. At the level of the study: Samples came from the United States, Italy and Spain, spanning acute and convalescent COVID-19.

The CDR3 runs to 15 residues. With 3 bases clipped from V and 3 bases from J, the junction kept 6 bases outside the gene matches. Germline CDR1 is SGDLS and CDR2 is YYNGEE. Original handling: Nucleated cell number was recorded as an estimate derived from reference gene primer amplification. Sequenced by immunoSEQ multiplex PCR; TCRdb stores in-frame clones only, minus some. The DNA gave D and trimming, while V, J and clone size come from that table. The sample has more than 300,000 clones, roughly 90% seen once; the top ten hold 3% to 5%. Sample: PBMCs or T cells enriched from blood (not recorded which). V usage is TRBV9 and J usage is TRBJ1-5; 7 bases are shared with TRBD1. The sequence was collected from a young woman who had been exposed to COVID-19. The CDR3 bases are TGTGCCAGCAGCGGATCAGGGGGACACAATCAGCCCCAGCATTTT. This gives the protein CASSGSGGHNQPQHF.